The sequence of this TCR beta chain was determined in a study of OX40 agonist ivuxolimab in advanced cancers. About the research overall: Intravenous ivuxolimab was administered to patients every 2 weeks at 0.01 to 10 mg/kg. General observations from the study: Several nonresponders also turned out to have low normalized T-cell clonal expansion. Expanded clones tended on average to be more numerous among CD8+ T cells than CD4+.

The V end was cut by 5 bases, the J end by 10 bases, with 13 bases between. Looked up from germline, CDR1 is SGHTA and CDR2 is FQGNSA. The CDR3 has 12 residues. This clone was seen a single time. Its antigen is unidentified. The assay was immunoSEQ multiplex PCR, and TCRdb's table has in-frame clones only and misses some. The sample contains tens of thousands of clones, about 90% of which appear only once. The chain is built from TRBV7-2 and TRBJ2-3; D not certain. The sequencing here drew on CD4+ or CD8+ T cells sorted from blood, taken in a trial of the OX40 agonist ivuxolimab. This TCR was sampled from an adult with an advanced solid tumor such as melanoma, head and neck, liver or kidney cancer. The CDR3 DNA follows: TGTGCCAGCAGCACCCAGCGAAATCCGCAGTATTTT. This encodes CASSTQRNPQYF.